Here is one T cell receptor (beta chain) with its context. Its specificity is unknown. The data derive from a study of T cell repertoires in cytomegalovirus infection. Turning to the study itself: Both a matching HLA type and CMV infection were indicated by public TCR beta signatures.

Using its own MiXCR run on the reads, TCRdb lists one record per CDR3 protein. The sample lists approximately 600,000 distinct CDR3 sequences, around two fifths occurring once. Study-level results: HLA-C-restricted CMV-specific TCR beta clonotypes prevailed in the ex vivo response.

Germline CDR1 and CDR2: SNHLY and FYNNEI. The CDR3 totals 13 residues. Trimming took 8 bases from V and 5 from J, leaving 13 bases between them. The clonotype originates from a human donor in good health (CMV status not recorded). Some clones in this sample may be carry-over from other donors' samples. This specimen was cultured PBMCs, taken from culture after CMV antigen stimulation. The rearrangement uses TRBV2 and TRBJ1-5, with D tentatively TRBD1 (6 bases). The CDR3 reads CASERGADQPQHF. CDR3 nucleotide sequence: TGTGCCAGCGAAAGGGGGGCCGATCAGCCCCAGCATTTT.